This T cell receptor (beta chain) was captured by sequencing in a study of T cell repertoires in cytomegalovirus infection. Turning to the study itself: Used in the study were CMV epitopes, some recently identified and HLA-C-restricted, others well-studied and HLA-B-restricted. Through public TCR beta signatures, both CMV infection and matching HLA type were indicated.

As regards this clonotype: No antigen is known for it.

MiXCR, applied by TCRdb to the reads, yields one record per CDR3 protein. Of approximately 990,000 distinct CDR3 sequences in the sample, about a third were seen once. Germline-derived CDR1 and CDR2 are MNHEY and SVGEGT. The CDR3 sequence is 12 residues long. V was cut by 10 bases and J by 5 bases, with 14 bases left in between. Study results and caveats: Across the ex vivo response, the dominant clonotypes were HLA-C-restricted CMV-specific TCR beta clonotypes.

This sequence joins TRBV6-2 or TRBV6-3 and TRBJ2-5; D not certain. The sequence derives from a human donor in good health (CMV status not recorded). Some clones in this sample may be carry-over from other donors' samples. The starting material was cultured CD8+ T cells from PBMCs, obtained from culture after CMV antigen stimulation. CDR3 DNA: TGTGCCACTCGCGGCAGGATTGAGACCCAGTACTTC. Translation gives CATRGRIETQYF.